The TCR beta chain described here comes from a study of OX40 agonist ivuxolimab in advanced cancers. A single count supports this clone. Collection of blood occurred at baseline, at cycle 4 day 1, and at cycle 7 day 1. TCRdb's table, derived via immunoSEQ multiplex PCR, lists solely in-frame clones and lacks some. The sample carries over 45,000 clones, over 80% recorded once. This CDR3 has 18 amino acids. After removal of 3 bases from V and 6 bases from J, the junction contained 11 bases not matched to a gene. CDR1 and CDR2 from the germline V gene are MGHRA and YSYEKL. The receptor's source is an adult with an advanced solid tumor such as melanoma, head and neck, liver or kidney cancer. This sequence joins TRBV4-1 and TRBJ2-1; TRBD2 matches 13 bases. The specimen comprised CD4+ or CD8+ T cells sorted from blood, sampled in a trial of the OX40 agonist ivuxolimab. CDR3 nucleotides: TGCGCCAGCAGCCATAAAATACCGGGACTAGCGGGGACCAATGAGCAGTTCTTC. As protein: CASSHKIPGLAGTNEQFF.